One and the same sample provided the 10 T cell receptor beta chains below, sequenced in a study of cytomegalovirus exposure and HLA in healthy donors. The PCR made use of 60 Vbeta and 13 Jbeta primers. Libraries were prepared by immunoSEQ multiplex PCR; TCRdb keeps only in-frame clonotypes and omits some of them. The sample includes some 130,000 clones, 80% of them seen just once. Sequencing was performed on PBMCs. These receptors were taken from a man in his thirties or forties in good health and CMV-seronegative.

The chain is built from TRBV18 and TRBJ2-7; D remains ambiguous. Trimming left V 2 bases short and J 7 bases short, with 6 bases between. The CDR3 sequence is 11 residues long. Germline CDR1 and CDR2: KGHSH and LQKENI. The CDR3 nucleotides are TGTGCCAGCTCACCAGAGACAGAGCAGTACTTC. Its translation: CASSPETEQYF.

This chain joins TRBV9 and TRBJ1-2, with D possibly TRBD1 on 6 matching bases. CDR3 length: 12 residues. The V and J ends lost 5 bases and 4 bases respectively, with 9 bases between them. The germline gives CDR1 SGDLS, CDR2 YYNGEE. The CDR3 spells CASSPGVYGYTF. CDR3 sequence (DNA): TGTGCCAGCAGTCCAGGGGTCTATGGCTACACCTTC.

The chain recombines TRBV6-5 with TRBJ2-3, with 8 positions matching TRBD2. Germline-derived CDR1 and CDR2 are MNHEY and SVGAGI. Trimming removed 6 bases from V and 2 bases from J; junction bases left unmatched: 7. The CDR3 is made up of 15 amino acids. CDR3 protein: CASRTRSGITDTQYF. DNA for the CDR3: TGTGCCAGCAGGACACGTAGCGGGATCACAGATACGCAGTATTTT.

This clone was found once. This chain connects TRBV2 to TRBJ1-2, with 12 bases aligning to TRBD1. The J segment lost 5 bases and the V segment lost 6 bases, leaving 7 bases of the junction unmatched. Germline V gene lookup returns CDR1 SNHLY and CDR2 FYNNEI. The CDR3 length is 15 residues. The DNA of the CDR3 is TGTGCCAGCAGACCGGGACAGGGGGCGGGATATGGCTACACCTTC. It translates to CASRPGQGAGYGYTF.

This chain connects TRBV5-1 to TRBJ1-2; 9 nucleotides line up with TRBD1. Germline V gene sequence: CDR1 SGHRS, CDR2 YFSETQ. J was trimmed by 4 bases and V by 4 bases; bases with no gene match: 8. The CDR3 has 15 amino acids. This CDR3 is CASSPGTGPSYGYTF. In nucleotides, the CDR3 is TGCGCCAGCAGCCCAGGGACAGGGCCATCCTATGGCTACACCTTC.

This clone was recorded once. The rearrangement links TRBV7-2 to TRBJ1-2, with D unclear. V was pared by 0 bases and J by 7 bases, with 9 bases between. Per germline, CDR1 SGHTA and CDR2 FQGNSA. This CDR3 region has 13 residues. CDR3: CASSLADALGYTF. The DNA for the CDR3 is TGTGCCAGCAGCTTAGCCGATGCGCTTGGCTACACCTTC.

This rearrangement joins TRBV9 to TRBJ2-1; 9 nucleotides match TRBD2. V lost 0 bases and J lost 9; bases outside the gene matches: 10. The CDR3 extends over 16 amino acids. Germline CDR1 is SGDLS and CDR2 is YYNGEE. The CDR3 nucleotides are TGTGCCAGCAGCGTAGATGGTCTAGCGGGGTGGGGTGAGCAGTTCTTC. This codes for CASSVDGLAGWGEQFF.

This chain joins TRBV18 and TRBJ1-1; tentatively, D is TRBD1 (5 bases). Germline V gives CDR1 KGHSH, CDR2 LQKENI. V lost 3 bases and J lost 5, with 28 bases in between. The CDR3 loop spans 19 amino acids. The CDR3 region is CASSPQPQAGYQLRTEAFF. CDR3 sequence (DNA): TGTGCCAGCTCACCCCAACCCCAAGCAGGGTATCAGTTACGGACTGAAGCTTTCTTT.

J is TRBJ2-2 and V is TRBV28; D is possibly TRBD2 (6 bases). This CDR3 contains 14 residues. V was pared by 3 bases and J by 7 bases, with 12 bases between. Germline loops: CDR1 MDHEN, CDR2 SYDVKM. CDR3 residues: CASSLVGSGGELFF. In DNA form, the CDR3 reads TGTGCCAGCAGTTTGGTCGGGAGTGGCGGGGAGCTGTTTTTT.

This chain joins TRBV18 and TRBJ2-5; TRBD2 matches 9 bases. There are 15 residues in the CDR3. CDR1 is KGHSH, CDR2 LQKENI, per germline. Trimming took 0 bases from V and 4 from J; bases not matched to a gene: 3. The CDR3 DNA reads TGTGCCAGCTCACCACCAGCGGGAGGAACAGAGACCCAGTACTTC. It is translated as CASSPPAGGTETQYF.